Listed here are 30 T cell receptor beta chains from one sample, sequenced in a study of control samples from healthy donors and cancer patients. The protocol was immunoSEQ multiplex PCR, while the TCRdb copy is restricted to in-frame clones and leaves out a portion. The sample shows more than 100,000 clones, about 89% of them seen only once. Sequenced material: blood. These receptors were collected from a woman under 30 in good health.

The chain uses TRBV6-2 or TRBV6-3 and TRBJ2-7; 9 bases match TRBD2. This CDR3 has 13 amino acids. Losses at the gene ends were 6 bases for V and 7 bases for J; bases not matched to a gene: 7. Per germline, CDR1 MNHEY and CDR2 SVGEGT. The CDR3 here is CASSNSGRREQYF. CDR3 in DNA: TGTGCCAGCAGCAATAGCGGGAGAAGGGAGCAGTACTTC.

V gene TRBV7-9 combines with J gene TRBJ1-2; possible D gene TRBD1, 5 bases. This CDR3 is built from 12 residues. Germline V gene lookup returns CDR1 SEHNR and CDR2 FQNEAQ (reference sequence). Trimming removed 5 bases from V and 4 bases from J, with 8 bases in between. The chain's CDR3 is CASSGQGYGYTF. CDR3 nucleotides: TGTGCCAGCAGCGGGCAGGGCTATGGCTACACCTTC.

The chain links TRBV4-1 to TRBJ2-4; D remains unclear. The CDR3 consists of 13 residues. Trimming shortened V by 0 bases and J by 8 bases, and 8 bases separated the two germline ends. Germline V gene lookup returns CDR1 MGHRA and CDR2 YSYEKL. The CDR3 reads CASSQDRQDIQYF. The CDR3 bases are TGCGCCAGCAGCCAAGATCGGCAAGACATTCAGTACTTC.

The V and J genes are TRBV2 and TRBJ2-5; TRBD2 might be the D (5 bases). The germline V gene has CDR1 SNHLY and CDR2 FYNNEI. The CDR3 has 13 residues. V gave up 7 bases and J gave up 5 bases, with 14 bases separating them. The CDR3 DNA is TGTGCCAGCATGCGGGCTAGCTGGGAGACCCAGTACTTC. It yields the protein CASMRASWETQYF.

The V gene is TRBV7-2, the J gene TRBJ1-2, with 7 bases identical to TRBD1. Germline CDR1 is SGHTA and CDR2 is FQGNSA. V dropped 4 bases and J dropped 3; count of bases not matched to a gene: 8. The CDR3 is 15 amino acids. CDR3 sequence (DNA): TGTGCCAGCAGCTATGGAGGGGGCGGGGACTATGGCTACACCTTC. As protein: CASSYGGGGDYGYTF.

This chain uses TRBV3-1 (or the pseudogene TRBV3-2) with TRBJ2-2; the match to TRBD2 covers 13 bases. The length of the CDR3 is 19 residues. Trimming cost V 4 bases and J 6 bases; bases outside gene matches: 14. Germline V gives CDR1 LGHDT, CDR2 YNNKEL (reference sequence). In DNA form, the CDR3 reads TGTGCCAGCAGCCGAGGATTTCCCGGGACTAGCGGGATCCCCGGGGAGCTGTTTTTT. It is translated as CASSRGFPGTSGIPGELFF.

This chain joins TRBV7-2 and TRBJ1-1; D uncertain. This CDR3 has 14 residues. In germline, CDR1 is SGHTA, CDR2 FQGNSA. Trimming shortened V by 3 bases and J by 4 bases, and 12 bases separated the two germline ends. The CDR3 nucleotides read TGTGCCAGCAGCTTCGTGGGGATAGGCACTGAAGCTTTCTTT. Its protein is CASSFVGIGTEAFF.

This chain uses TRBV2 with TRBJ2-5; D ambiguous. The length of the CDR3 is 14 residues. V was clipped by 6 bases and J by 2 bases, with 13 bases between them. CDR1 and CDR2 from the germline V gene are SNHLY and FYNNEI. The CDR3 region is CASRMVHLQETQYF. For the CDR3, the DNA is TGTGCCAGCAGGATGGTACACCTGCAAGAGACCCAGTACTTC. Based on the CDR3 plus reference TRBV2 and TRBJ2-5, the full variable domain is EPEVTQTPSHQVTQMGQEVILRCVPISNHLYFYWYRQILGQKVEFLVSFYNNEISEKSEIFDDQFSVERPDGSNFTLKIRSTKLEDSAMYFCASRMVHLQETQYFGPGTRLLVL.

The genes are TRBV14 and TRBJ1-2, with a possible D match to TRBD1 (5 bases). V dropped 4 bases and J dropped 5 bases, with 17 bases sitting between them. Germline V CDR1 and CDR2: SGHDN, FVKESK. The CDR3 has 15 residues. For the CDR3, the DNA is TGTGCCAGCAGCCGACACCAATCCGGGACTTATGGCTACACCTTC. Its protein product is CASSRHQSGTYGYTF.

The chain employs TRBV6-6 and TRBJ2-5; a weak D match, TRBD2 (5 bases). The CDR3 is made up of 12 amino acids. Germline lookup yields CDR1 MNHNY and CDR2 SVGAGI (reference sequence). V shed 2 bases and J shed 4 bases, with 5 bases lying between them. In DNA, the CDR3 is TGTGCCAGCAGTTACCGGGGAGAGACCCAGTACTTC. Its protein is CASSYRGETQYF.

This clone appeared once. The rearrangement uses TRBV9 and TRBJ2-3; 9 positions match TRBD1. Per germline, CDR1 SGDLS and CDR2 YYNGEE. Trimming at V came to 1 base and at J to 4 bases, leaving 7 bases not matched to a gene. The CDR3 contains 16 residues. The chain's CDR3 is CASSVWTGDLADTQYF. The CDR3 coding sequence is TGTGCCAGCAGCGTATGGACAGGGGATCTAGCAGATACGCAGTATTTT.

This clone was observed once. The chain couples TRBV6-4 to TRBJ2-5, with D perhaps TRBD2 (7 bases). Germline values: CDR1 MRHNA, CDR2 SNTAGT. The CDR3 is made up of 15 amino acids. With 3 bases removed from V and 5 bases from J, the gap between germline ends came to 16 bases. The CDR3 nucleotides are TGTGCCAGCAGTGATTTGGGGGGGCCCGGGGAGACCCAGTACTTC. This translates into CASSDLGGPGETQYF.

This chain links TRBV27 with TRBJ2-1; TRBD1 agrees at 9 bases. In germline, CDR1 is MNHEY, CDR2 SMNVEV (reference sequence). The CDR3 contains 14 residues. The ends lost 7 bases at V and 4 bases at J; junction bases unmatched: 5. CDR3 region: CASTRDREYNEQFF. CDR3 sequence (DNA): TGTGCCAGCACCCGGGACAGGGAATACAATGAGCAGTTCTTC.

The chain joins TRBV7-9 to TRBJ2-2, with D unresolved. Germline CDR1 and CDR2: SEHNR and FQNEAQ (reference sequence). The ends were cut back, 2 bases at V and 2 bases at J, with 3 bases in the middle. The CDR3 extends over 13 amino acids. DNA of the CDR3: TGTGCCAGCAGCTTAATTAACACCGGGGAGCTGTTTTTT. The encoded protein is CASSLINTGELFF.

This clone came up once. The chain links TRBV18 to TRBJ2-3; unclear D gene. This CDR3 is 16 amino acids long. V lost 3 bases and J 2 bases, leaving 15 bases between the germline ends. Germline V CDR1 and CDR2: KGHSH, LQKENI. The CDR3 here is CASSPVPLVNTDTQYF. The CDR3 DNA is TGTGCCAGCTCACCGGTCCCCCTAGTGAACACAGATACGCAGTATTTT.

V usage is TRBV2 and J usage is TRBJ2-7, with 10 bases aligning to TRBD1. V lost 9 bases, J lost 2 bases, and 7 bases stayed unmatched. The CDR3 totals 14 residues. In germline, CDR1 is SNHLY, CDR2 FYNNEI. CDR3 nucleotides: TGTGCCAGTTACCGGGACAGGGGACCCTACGAGCAGTACTTC. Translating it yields CASYRDRGPYEQYF.

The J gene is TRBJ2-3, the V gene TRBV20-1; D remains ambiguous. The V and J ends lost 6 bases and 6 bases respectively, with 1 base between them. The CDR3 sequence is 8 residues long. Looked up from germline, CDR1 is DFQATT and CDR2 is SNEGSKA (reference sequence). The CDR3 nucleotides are TGCAGTGCGGATACGCAGTATTTT. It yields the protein CSADTQYF.

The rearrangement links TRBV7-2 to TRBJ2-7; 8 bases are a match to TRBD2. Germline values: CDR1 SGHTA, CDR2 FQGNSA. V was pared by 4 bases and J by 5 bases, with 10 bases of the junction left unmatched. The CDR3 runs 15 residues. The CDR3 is CASSSDGGARNEQYF. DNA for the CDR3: TGTGCCAGCAGCTCCGACGGGGGGGCGAGGAACGAGCAGTACTTC.

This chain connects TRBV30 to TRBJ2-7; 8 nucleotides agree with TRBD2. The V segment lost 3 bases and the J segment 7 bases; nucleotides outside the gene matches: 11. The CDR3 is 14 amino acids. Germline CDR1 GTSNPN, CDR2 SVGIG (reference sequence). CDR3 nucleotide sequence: TGTGCCTGGAGCTTAACCGGGACTAGGGGTGAGCAGTACTTC. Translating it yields CAWSLTGTRGEQYF.

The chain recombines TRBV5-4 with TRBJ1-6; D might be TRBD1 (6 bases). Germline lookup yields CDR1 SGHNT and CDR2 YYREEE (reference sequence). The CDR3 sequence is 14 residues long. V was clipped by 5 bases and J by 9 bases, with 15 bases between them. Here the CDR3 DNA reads TGTGCCAGCAGTTCTGACAGGTTCGGTTCACCCCTCCACTTT. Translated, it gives CASSSDRFGSPLHF.

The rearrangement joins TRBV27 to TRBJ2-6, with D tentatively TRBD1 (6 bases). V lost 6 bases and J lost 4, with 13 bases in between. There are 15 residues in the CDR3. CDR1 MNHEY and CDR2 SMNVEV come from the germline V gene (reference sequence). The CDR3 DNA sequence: TGTGCCAGCAGCCCCGGGGACATAGGGGCCAACGTCCTGACTTTC. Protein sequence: CASSPGDIGANVLTF.

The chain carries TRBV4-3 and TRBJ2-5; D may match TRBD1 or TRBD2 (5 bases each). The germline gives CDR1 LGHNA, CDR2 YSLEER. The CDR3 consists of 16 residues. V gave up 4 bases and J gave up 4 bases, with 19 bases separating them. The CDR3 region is CASSPQWDLVGETQYF. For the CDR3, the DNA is TGCGCCAGCAGCCCCCAATGGGACCTTGTGGGAGAGACCCAGTACTTC.

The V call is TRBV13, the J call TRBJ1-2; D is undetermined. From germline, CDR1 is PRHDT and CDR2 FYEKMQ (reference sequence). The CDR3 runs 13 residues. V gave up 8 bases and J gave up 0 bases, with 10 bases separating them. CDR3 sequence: CASDGVANYGYTF. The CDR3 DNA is TGTGCCAGCGATGGGGTAGCTAACTATGGCTACACCTTC.

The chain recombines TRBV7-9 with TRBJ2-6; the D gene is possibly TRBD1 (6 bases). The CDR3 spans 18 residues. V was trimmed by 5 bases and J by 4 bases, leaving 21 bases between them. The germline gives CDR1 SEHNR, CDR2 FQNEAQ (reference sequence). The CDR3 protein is CASSQRQDPKPGANVLTF. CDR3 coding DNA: TGTGCCAGCAGCCAACGACAGGACCCTAAGCCCGGGGCCAACGTCCTGACTTTC.

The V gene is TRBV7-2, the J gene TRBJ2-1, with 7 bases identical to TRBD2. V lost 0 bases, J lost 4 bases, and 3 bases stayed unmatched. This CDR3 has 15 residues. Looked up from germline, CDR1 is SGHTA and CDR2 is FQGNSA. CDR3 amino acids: CASSLAGGPYNEQFF. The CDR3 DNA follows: TGTGCCAGCAGCTTAGCGGGAGGGCCTTACAATGAGCAGTTCTTC.

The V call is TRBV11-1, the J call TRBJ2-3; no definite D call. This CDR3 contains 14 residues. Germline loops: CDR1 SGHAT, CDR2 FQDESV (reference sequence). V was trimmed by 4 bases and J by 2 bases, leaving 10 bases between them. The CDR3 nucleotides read TGTGCCAGCAGCTCTGGGAAGTTCACAGATACGCAGTATTTT. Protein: CASSSGKFTDTQYF.

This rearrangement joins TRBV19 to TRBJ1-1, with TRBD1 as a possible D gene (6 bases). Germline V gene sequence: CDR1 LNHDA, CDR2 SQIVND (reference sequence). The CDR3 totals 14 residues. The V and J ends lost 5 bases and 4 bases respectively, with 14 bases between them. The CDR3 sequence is CASSHQGMGTEAFF. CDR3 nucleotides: TGTGCCAGTAGTCATCAGGGGATGGGCACTGAAGCTTTCTTT.

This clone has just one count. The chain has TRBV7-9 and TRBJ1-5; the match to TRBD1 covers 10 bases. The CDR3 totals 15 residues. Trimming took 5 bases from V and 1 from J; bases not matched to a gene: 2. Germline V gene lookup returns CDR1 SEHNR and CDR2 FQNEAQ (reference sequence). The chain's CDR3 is CASSVGQGSNQPQHF. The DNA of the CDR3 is TGTGCCAGCAGCGTGGGACAGGGGAGCAATCAGCCCCAGCATTTT.

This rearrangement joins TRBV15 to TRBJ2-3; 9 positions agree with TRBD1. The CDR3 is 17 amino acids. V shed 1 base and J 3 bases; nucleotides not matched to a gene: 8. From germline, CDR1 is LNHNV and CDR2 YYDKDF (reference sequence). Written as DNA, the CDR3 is TGTGCCACCAGCAGAGGCCTTGGACAGGGGAGGACAGATACGCAGTATTTT. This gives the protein CATSRGLGQGRTDTQYF.

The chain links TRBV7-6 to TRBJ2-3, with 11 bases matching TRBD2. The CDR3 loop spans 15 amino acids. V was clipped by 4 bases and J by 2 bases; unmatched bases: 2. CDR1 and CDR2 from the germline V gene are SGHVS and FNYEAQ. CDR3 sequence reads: CASSSTSGVTDTQYF. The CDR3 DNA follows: TGTGCCAGCAGCTCGACTAGCGGGGTCACAGATACGCAGTATTTT.